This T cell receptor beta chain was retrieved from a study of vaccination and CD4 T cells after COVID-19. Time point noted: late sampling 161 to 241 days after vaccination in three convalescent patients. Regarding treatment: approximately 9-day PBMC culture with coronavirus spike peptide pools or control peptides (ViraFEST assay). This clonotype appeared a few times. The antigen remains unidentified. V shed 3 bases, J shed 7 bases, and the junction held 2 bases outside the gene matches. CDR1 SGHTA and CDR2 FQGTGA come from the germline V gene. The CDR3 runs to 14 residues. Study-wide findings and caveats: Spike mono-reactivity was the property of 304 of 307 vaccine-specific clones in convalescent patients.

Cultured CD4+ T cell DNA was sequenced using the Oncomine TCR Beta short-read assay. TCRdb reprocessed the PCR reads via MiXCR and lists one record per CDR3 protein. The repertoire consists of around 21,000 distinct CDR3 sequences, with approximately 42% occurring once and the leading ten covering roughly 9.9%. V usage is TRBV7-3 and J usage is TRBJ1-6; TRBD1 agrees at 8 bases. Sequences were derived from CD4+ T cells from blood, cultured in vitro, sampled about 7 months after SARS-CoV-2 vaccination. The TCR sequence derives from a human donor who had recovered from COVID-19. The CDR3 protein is CASSLDRENSPLHF. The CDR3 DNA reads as TGTGCCAGCAGCTTGGACAGGGAGAATTCACCCCTCCACTTT. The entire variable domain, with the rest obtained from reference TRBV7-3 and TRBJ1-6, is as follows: GAGVSQTPSNKVTEKGKYVELRCDPISGHTALYWYRQSLGQGPEFLIYFQGTGAADDSGLPNDRFFAVRPEGSVSTLKIQRTERGDSAVYLCASSLDRENSPLHFGNGTRLTVT.